Given below is one TCR beta chain in context. These data are taken from a study of T cell changes during pregnancy in multiple sclerosis. Germline V gene data show CDR1 as SGDLS and CDR2 as YYNGEE. This CDR3 is built from 17 residues. The ends lost 0 bases at V and 2 bases at J; junction bases unmatched: 6. Only in-frame clones appear in the TCRdb table, and some are missing; sequencing was by immunoSEQ multiplex PCR. The data hold around 100,000 clones, with roughly 90% observed a single time. The chain joins TRBV9 to TRBJ2-4; the match to TRBD2 covers 9 bases. Sequenced here: peripheral blood, sampled in the third trimester of pregnancy. This receptor was obtained from a female donor with multiple sclerosis, enrolled in a pregnancy study. The CDR3 sequence: CASSVDPTSGPKNIQYF. The CDR3 DNA reads as TGTGCCAGCAGCGTAGATCCGACTAGCGGTCCCAAAAACATTCAGTACTTC.